This is a list of T cell receptor beta chains from one sample in a study of technical replicates of blood from a handful of donors. Method: immunoSEQ multiplex PCR; TCRdb's copy keeps in-frame clones and lacks some. The sample shows some 70,000 clones, approximately 90% of them seen only once. The sample comprised PBMCs. The receptors were sampled from a human donor in good health. Some clones in this sample may be carry-over from other donors' samples. Both conserved end residues are part of each CDR3. Each record gives: clone size, J gene, V gene, D gene, CDR3 DNA, CDR3 protein. The D gene is left open where the match is weak. The size field is filled for only some rows; it gives once, few, many or a size class.

NA	TRBJ1-2	TRBV27	NA	TGTGCCAGCAGTAGCAACTGGGGGGGTGGTGGCTACACCTTC	CASSSNWGGGGYTF
NA	TRBJ2-1	TRBV30	TRBD1	TGTGCCTGGAGAACCCCCGGCGGGACAGGGGGCTACAATGAGCAGTTCTTC	CAWRTPGGTGGYNEQFF
NA	TRBJ2-7	TRBV19	TRBD1	TGTGCCAGTAGCGACAGGGGAAGGGACGAGCAGTACTTC	CASSDRGRDEQYF
NA	TRBJ2-5	TRBV10-3	NA	TGTGCCATCAGTGAGGAGGGCCTATCCCAGTACTTC	CAISEEGLSQYF
NA	TRBJ2-1	TRBV15	TRBD2	TGTGCCACCAGCAGAGTTAGCGGGGGGCACAATGAGCAGTTCTTC	CATSRVSGGHNEQFF
NA	TRBJ1-2	TRBV11-1	NA	TGTGCCAGCAGCTCGGAGGACAGCATCGCCGGCTATGGCTACACCTTC	CASSSEDSIAGYGYTF
NA	TRBJ2-1	TRBV25-1	TRBD1	TGTGCCAGCAGTGGGGGACAGGGGGCGTACAATGAGCAGTTCTTC	CASSGGQGAYNEQFF
NA	TRBJ2-1	TRBV5-1	TRBD2	TGCGCCAGCAGCCTGTTGGAGGGACTAGCGGTCTACAATGAGCAGTTCTTC	CASSLLEGLAVYNEQFF
NA	TRBJ2-1	TRBV5-6	TRBD2	TGTGCCAGCAGCCTTCCGGGACTAGCGGCTTACAATGAGCAGTTCTTC	CASSLPGLAAYNEQFF
NA	TRBJ2-1	TRBV19	TRBD2	TGTGCCAGTAGTATATTGCGGGGGGCCGGGAATGAGCAGTTCTTC	CASSILRGAGNEQFF
NA	TRBJ1-1	TRBV5-1	TRBD1	TGCGCCAGCAGCTTACAGGGGGCTGCGACTGAAGCTTTCTTT	CASSLQGAATEAFF
NA	TRBJ2-1	TRBV23-1	TRBD1	TGCGCCAGCAGTCAATCCTGCGGGGACAGGGAAAGTGAGCAGTTCTTC	CASSQSCGDRESEQFF
NA	TRBJ2-1	TRBV7-2	NA	TGTGCCAGCAGCTTCGGGGAGTCCTACAATGAGCAGTTCTTC	CASSFGESYNEQFF
NA	TRBJ1-2	TRBV18	TRBD1	TGTGCCAGCTCACCCTACACAGGGGGCGACTATGGCTACACCTTC	CASSPYTGGDYGYTF
NA	TRBJ1-1	TRBV5-4	NA	TGTGCCAGCAGCAGGGATCAGGGAGGGAACACTGAAGCTTTCTTT	CASSRDQGGNTEAFF
NA	TRBJ2-7	TRBV7-2	NA	TGTGCCAGCAGCTTGGCATTTTTCTCCTACGAGCAGTACTTC	CASSLAFFSYEQYF
few	TRBJ1-5	TRBV10-2	NA	TGCGCCAGCAGTGAGTCGTCAGGGGTTCAGCCCCAGCATTTT	CASSESSGVQPQHF
NA	TRBJ2-3	TRBV4-1	NA	TGCGCCAGCAGCCAGGGGGCCCGGGCTTCCACAGATACGCAGTATTTT	CASSQGARASTDTQYF
NA	TRBJ2-2	TRBV7-9	TRBD2	TGTGCCAGCAGCCCCTCACTAGCGGGAGTCACCACCGGGGAGCTGTTTTTT	CASSPSLAGVTTGELFF
NA	TRBJ2-7	TRBV7-9	NA	TGTGCCAGCAGCTTTGGCACAAGCGAGCAGTACTTC	CASSFGTSEQYF
NA	TRBJ1-2	TRBV9	NA	TGTGCCAGCAGCGGAGCGTACCGGGAGGGCTACACCTTC	CASSGAYREGYTF
NA	TRBJ1-3	TRBV7-2	NA	TGTGCCAGCAGCCCGCAGGCTTGGGTCTTGGTGGACACCATATATTTT	CASSPQAWVLVDTIYF
NA	TRBJ1-6	TRBV10-3	NA	TGTGCCATCCGACAGCATAGCTCCTATAATTCACCCCTCCACTTT	CAIRQHSSYNSPLHF
NA	TRBJ2-7	TRBV7-9	TRBD1	TGTGCCAGCAGCTCCAGGACAGGGGGCTCAGGAGAGCAGTACTTC	CASSSRTGGSGEQYF
few	TRBJ1-2	TRBV2	NA	TGTGCCAGCAGTGGACAGCTCTATGGCTACACCTTC	CASSGQLYGYTF
NA	TRBJ2-2	TRBV7-8	TRBD1	TGTGCCAGCAGCCACTTAGGCGGACAGGGTTCCGGGGAGCTGTTTTTT	CASSHLGGQGSGELFF
NA	TRBJ2-3	TRBV5-1	NA	TGCGCCAGCAGCTTGGGGCAGCTAGGCACAGATACGCAGTATTTT	CASSLGQLGTDTQYF
few	TRBJ1-2	TRBV11-1	TRBD1	TGTGCCAGCAGCCGGGACAGGGGAGACTATGGCTACACCTTC	CASSRDRGDYGYTF
once	TRBJ1-3	TRBV5-1	NA	TGCGCCAGCAGCTTGGATGTGACAGTCTTTGGAAACACCATATATTTT	CASSLDVTVFGNTIYF
NA	TRBJ2-3	TRBV5-4	NA	TGTGCCAGCAGCCTCGGGGGACAGAATACAGATACGCAGTATTTT	CASSLGGQNTDTQYF
NA	TRBJ2-2	TRBV9	NA	TGTGCCAGCAGCGTATACACTAGCTGGAACACCGGGGAGCTGTTTTTT	CASSVYTSWNTGELFF
NA	TRBJ2-3	TRBV11-3	NA	TGTGCCAGCAGCTTAGGCCTTACAGGGTACACAGATACGCAGTATTTT	CASSLGLTGYTDTQYF
NA	TRBJ1-3	TRBV5-6	TRBD1	TGTGCCAGCAGCTCGACAGGGGCTGGAAACACCATATATTTT	CASSSTGAGNTIYF
NA	TRBJ2-7	TRBV18	NA	TGTGCCAGCTCACTAGTTGACAGGCCTTACGAGCAGTACTTC	CASSLVDRPYEQYF
NA	TRBJ2-7	TRBV29-1	TRBD1	TGCAGCGTCCCCAGGACAGGGGGCGCCTCGAGCTCCTACGAGCAGTACTTC	CSVPRTGGASSSYEQYF
NA	TRBJ1-2	TRBV7-3	NA	TGTGCCAGCAGCTACGGGCCAGGCGAGGGTGCCGTGACCTTC	CASSYGPGEGAVTF
NA	TRBJ2-1	TRBV30	TRBD1	TGTGCCTGGAGTGTAGGACAGGGGGTAGGCAATGAGCAGTTCTTC	CAWSVGQGVGNEQFF
few	TRBJ2-1	TRBV6-6	NA	TGTGCCAGCAGTTACCTAGGCGGGCGAGCCCTTGAGCAGTTCTTC	CASSYLGGRALEQFF
NA	TRBJ1-2	TRBV4-2	TRBD1	TGTGCCAGCAGCCAATTAATATTCGTCCGGGACAGGACAGACTATGGCTACACCTTC	CASSQLIFVRDRTDYGYTF
NA	TRBJ2-7	TRBV28	TRBD2	TGTGCCAGCAGTTTAAAGGTAGCGGGCAATCTCGAGCAGTACTTC	CASSLKVAGNLEQYF
NA	TRBJ2-1	TRBV7-6	NA	TGTGCCAGCAGCCAAAGGGGGGGCAGAGCAGACAATGAGCAGTTCTTC	CASSQRGGRADNEQFF
NA	TRBJ2-1	TRBV6-5	NA	TGTGCCAGCAGTTACTCGGGGGGAGGATGGAACAATGAGCAGTTCTTC	CASSYSGGGWNNEQFF
NA	TRBJ1-2	TRBV5-6	NA	TGTGCCAGCAGCTTAAATTCAGGGAACACTAACTATGGCTACACCTTC	CASSLNSGNTNYGYTF
NA	TRBJ1-1	TRBV5-4	TRBD1	TGTGCCAGCAGCTCGGCCGGGACAGGGAACACTGAAGCTTTCTTT	CASSSAGTGNTEAFF
few	TRBJ1-1	TRBV4-1	NA	TGCGCCAGCAGCCAAAGACCGGGATCGGAAGCTTTCTTT	CASSQRPGSEAFF